The 15 T cell receptor beta chains reported below all come from one sample, sequenced in a study of blood T cell repertoires in COVID-19. Some clones are missing from TCRdb's copy, which holds only in-frame ones; the method was immunoSEQ multiplex PCR. The table lists some 150,000 clones, about 85% of them singletons. Sequencing was performed on peripheral blood. The origin of the receptors is a woman in her forties with active or convalescent COVID-19.

The chain recombines TRBV7-9 with TRBJ2-1; the D gene is possibly TRBD2 (6 bases). Germline assignment: CDR1 SEHNR and CDR2 FQNEAQ (reference sequence). Trimming removed 5 bases from V and 0 bases from J, with 17 bases in between. The CDR3 is 17 amino acids. This chain's CDR3 is CASSARGSTSSYNEQFF. DNA for the CDR3: TGTGCCAGCAGCGCCCGGGGGTCGACAAGCTCCTACAATGAGCAGTTCTTC.

The chain joins TRBV10-1 to TRBJ2-7; D is perhaps TRBD2 (6 bases). Trimming took 5 bases from V and 0 from J, leaving 11 bases between them. This CDR3 is 14 amino acids long. Germline CDR1 is WNHNN and CDR2 is SYGVQD (reference sequence). CDR3 DNA: TGCGCCAGCAGTAGTGGGGGGAGCTCCTACGAGCAGTACTTC. It is translated as CASSSGGSSYEQYF.

This clone was found a few times. V and J are TRBV18 and TRBJ1-1; D is ambiguous. This CDR3 has 12 amino acids. Trimming took 3 bases from V and 6 from J, leaving 8 bases between them. Per the germline V gene, CDR1 is KGHSH and CDR2 is LQKENI. The CDR3 DNA reads TGTGCCAGCTCACCCGAGTTAGCTGAAGCTTTCTTT. Amino acids: CASSPELAEAFF.

The genes are TRBV2 and TRBJ2-1; 8 bases align to TRBD2. The germline CDR1 and CDR2 sequences are SNHLY and FYNNEI. This CDR3 is built from 14 residues. Germline trimming cut 5 bases from V and 9 bases from J; bases unmatched to any gene: 9. The CDR3 region is CASSPGLGRGEQFF. The CDR3 DNA sequence: TGTGCCAGCAGTCCGGGACTAGGGCGGGGTGAGCAGTTCTTC.

V and J are TRBV5-1 and TRBJ2-7; D perhaps matches TRBD2 (6 bases). Between the trimmed V and J ends, which lost 4 bases and 7 bases, there was a span of 12 bases. CDR1 and CDR2 (germline): SGHRS, YFSETQ. The CDR3 covers 12 residues. Written as DNA, the CDR3 is TGCGCCAGCAGCGATATAGGGAGGGAGCAGTACTTC. This gives the protein CASSDIGREQYF.

The rearrangement joins TRBV7-9 to TRBJ1-3; 8 bases align to TRBD1. This CDR3 comprises 14 residues. The trim removed 9 bases at V and 4 bases at J, leaving 8 bases unmatched. Looked up from germline, CDR1 is SEHNR and CDR2 is FQNEAQ (reference sequence). The CDR3 DNA reads TGTGCCAGGGCCCTGACAGGGGAAGGAAACACCATATATTTT. It encodes CARALTGEGNTIYF.

The chain uses TRBV2 and TRBJ1-3; TRBD1 is a possible D gene (5 bases). Germline-derived CDR1 and CDR2 are SNHLY and FYNNEI. The CDR3 runs to 17 residues. V lost 4 bases, J lost 0 bases, and 16 bases lay in between. This CDR3 reads CASSGPRGGLSGNTIYF. Here the CDR3 DNA reads TGTGCCAGCAGTGGCCCCCGGGGGGGACTCTCTGGAAACACCATATATTTT.

The chain couples TRBV6-5 to TRBJ1-1; a possible D gene is TRBD1 (5 bases). The CDR3 covers 14 residues. CDR1 is MNHEY, CDR2 SVGAGI, per germline. The ends were cut back, 5 bases at V and 5 bases at J, with 15 bases in the middle. This CDR3 is CASSPGGVDTEAFF. The CDR3 coding sequence is TGTGCCAGCAGTCCCGGGGGGGTGGATACTGAAGCTTTCTTT.

The CDR3 bases are TGTGCCAGCAGCTTAGAATTCGCGGGACTTAGCTATGGCTACACCTTC. This gives the protein CASSLEFAGLSYGYTF. The genes are TRBV7-2 and TRBJ1-2, with a possible D match to TRBD1 (5 bases). CDR1 is SGHTA, CDR2 FQGNSA, per germline. CDR3 length: 16 amino acids. With 1 base removed from V and 4 bases from J, the gap between germline ends came to 16 bases.

The rearrangement links TRBV5-1 to TRBJ2-3; 7 nucleotides line up with TRBD1. The V segment lost 1 base and the J segment 4 bases; nucleotides outside the gene matches: 6. This CDR3 spans 15 amino acids. CDR1 is SGHRS, CDR2 YFSETQ, per germline. CDR3 region: CASSLKGAGADTQYF. In DNA form, the CDR3 reads TGCGCCAGCAGCTTGAAGGGGGCAGGGGCAGATACGCAGTATTTT.

The chain links TRBV9 to TRBJ2-2; 7 nucleotides match TRBD2. Looked up from germline, CDR1 is SGDLS and CDR2 is YYNGEE. J lost 5 bases, V lost 4 bases, and 14 bases had no gene match. The CDR3 has 17 residues. CDR3 amino acids: CASSPLPVGGRTGELFF. The CDR3 nucleotides read TGTGCCAGCAGCCCCCTGCCGGTGGGGGGGAGGACCGGGGAGCTGTTTTTT.

This clone appeared once. This chain connects TRBV5-5 to TRBJ1-1; 8 bases are a match to TRBD1. Germline lookup yields CDR1 SGHKS and CDR2 YYEKEE (reference sequence). There are 18 residues in the CDR3. Trimming at V came to 4 bases and at J to 1 base, leaving 15 bases not matched to a gene. The CDR3 sequence: CASSLLPRTGLTNTEAFF. In DNA, the CDR3 is TGTGCCAGCAGCCTTCTCCCTAGGACAGGGCTCACGAACACTGAAGCTTTCTTT.

The V gene is TRBV11-3, the J gene TRBJ2-1, with TRBD2 matching over 12 bases. Looked up from germline, CDR1 is SGHNT and CDR2 is YENEEA. The J segment lost 5 bases and the V segment lost 4 bases, leaving 6 bases of the junction unmatched. This CDR3 has 16 amino acids. Here the CDR3 DNA reads TGTGCCAGCAGCTCGGTGACTAGCGGGAGAAACAATGAGCAGTTCTTC. This encodes CASSSVTSGRNNEQFF.

The rearrangement uses TRBV2 and TRBJ1-1, with 10 bases identical to TRBD1. The CDR3 length is 15 residues. J gave up 5 bases and V 4 bases, and 7 bases lay outside the gene matches. The V gene's germline CDR1 is SNHLY and CDR2 FYNNEI. In DNA form, the CDR3 reads TGTGCCAGCAGTGTGGGACAGGGGCGGGGGACTGAAGCTTTCTTT. It translates to CASSVGQGRGTEAFF.

The CDR3 spells CASSQEFLGTRTGTGSQPQHF. The CDR3 DNA reads as TGCGCCAGCAGCCAAGAATTTCTGGGGACGCGGACGGGGACAGGGAGTCAGCCCCAGCATTTT. V and J are TRBV4-1 and TRBJ1-5; 9 bases line up with TRBD1. The CDR3 consists of 21 residues. Looked up from germline, CDR1 is MGHRA and CDR2 is YSYEKL. The J segment lost 6 bases and the V segment lost 0 bases, leaving 21 bases of the junction unmatched.